These 27 T cell receptor beta chains share one sample of origin, sequenced in a study of regulatory T cells in long-lasting Graves disease. The authors built TCR beta libraries using iRepertoire HTBI primers and Arm-PCR of CDR3 regions. TCRdb fed the multiplex PCR reads into MiXCR, producing one record per CDR3 protein. The sample carries about 540,000 distinct CDR3 sequences, roughly 14% recorded once. Sample time point: newly diagnosed GD, antithyroid drugs for less than 3 months. From PBMCs, RNA was extracted and then used to make the TCR library. These data were likewise used in another study, on T cells in Graves' hyperthyroidism and ophthalmopathy.

The sequencing here drew on peripheral blood mononuclear cells (PBMCs), taken at new diagnosis, from a patient treated with antithyroid drugs. These receptors came from a man aged 25-45 years with Graves disease.

The CDR3 nucleotides read TGTGCCAGCGGGGATACAGGGTTGAAACTGTTTTTT. Amino acid sequence: CASGDTGLKLFF. The chain has TRBV25-1 and TRBJ1-4, with a possible D match to TRBD1 (6 bases). The CDR3 length is 12 residues. The germline V gene encodes CDR1 MGHDK and CDR2 SYGVNS. Trimming removed 8 bases from V and 11 bases from J, with 15 bases in between.

This clonotype came up many times. V is TRBV12-3 or TRBV12-4 and J is TRBJ1-5; TRBD1 matches at 10 bases. V shed 2 bases, J shed 6 bases, and the junction held 1 base outside the gene matches. The CDR3 loop spans 14 amino acids. The CDR3 DNA sequence: TGTGCCAGCAGTTTATGGGACAGGGGTCAGCCCCAGCATTTT. Amino acids: CASSLWDRGQPQHF.

The chain is built from TRBV20-1 and TRBJ2-3; the match to TRBD2 covers 13 bases. CDR1 DFQATT and CDR2 SNEGSKA come from the germline V gene (reference sequence). Losses at the gene ends were 6 bases for V and 4 bases for J; bases not matched to a gene: 10. CDR3 length equals 16 residues. As DNA, the CDR3 is TGCAGTGCGCGTCTCCTACTAGCGGGAGGGCCAGATACGCAGTATTTT. Protein sequence: CSARLLLAGGPDTQYF.

The J gene is TRBJ2-1, the V gene TRBV7-2; weak D call: TRBD2 (5 bases). The germline V gene has CDR1 SGHTA and CDR2 FQGNSA. With 5 bases removed from V and 3 bases from J, the gap between germline ends came to 11 bases. The CDR3 length is 14 residues. In nucleotides, the CDR3 is TGTGCCAGCAGCCCCGGGGTTAACTACAATGAGCAGTTCTTC. This encodes CASSPGVNYNEQFF.

This clonotype was counted at least ten times. The V and J genes are TRBV20-1 and TRBJ1-3; D is perhaps TRBD1 (6 bases). Germline V lookup: CDR1 DFQATT, CDR2 SNEGSKA (reference sequence). The CDR3 spans 14 residues. Trimming left V 6 bases short and J 2 bases short, with 14 bases between. The CDR3 is CSAPDGGPGNTIYF. CDR3 bases: TGCAGTGCACCGGACGGGGGGCCTGGAAACACCATATATTTT.

This clonotype occurred a few times. The rearrangement joins TRBV5-4 to TRBJ2-7; no definite D call. Trimming left V 4 bases short and J 3 bases short, with 14 bases between. Germline CDR1 SGHNT, CDR2 YYREEE (reference sequence). The CDR3 sequence is 14 residues long. The CDR3 protein is CASSAHGPVYEQYF. CDR3 nucleotides: TGTGCCAGCAGCGCCCACGGGCCCGTCTACGAGCAGTACTTC.

Points on this clonotype: One base away lies a much larger clone, so this may be a sequencing read error. The chain links TRBV12-3 or TRBV12-4 to TRBJ2-1, with D possibly being TRBD1 or TRBD2 (5 bases each). Deletions cut 4 bases from V and 10 bases from J, with 17 bases between. There are 14 residues in the CDR3. The CDR3 spells CASSSPSGWDEQFF. The CDR3 DNA is TGTGCCAGCAGTTCCCCTTCTGGGTGGGACGAGCAGTTCTTC.

As regards this clonotype: This may be a read error: a much more frequent sequence differs by one nucleotide. This chain joins TRBV6-2 or TRBV6-3 and TRBJ2-1, with no clear D. This CDR3 has 15 residues. CDR1 MNHEY and CDR2 SVGEGT come from the germline V gene. The CDR3 region is CASSSVPVTRNERFF. The CDR3 DNA is TGTGCCAGCAGTAGTGTCCCCGTGACGAGGAATGAGCGGTTCTTC.

This clonotype was counted a few times. J is TRBJ2-3 and V is TRBV25-1; D ambiguous. Germline loops: CDR1 MGHDK, CDR2 SYGVNS. The ends were cut back, 3 bases at V and 5 bases at J, with 6 bases in the middle. The CDR3 has 12 amino acids. The CDR3 sequence is CASSDNGDTQYF. For the CDR3, the DNA is TGTGCCAGCAGTGATAATGGAGATACGCAGTATTTT.

In this sample, this clonotype turned up many times. The chain carries TRBV7-2 and TRBJ2-1, with unresolved D. CDR1 and CDR2 (germline): SGHTA, FQGNSA. Trimming removed 1 base from V and 0 bases from J, with 10 bases in between. This CDR3 region has 16 residues. CDR3 bases: TGTGCCAGCAGCTTAGTGGGCGGCAGCTCCTACAATGAGCAGTTCTTC. Protein: CASSLVGGSSYNEQFF.

The sample holds many counts of this clonotype. The genes are TRBV12-5 and TRBJ2-5; 10 nucleotides align to TRBD1. The CDR3 runs 16 residues. In germline, CDR1 is LGHNT, CDR2 FRNRAP. V dropped 5 bases and J dropped 5; count of bases not matched to a gene: 11. CDR3 region: CASGPAMGQGRETQYF. The CDR3, as DNA: TGTGCTAGTGGTCCTGCGATGGGACAGGGGAGGGAGACCCAGTACTTC. The whole variable domain, remainder taken from reference TRBV12-5 and TRBJ2-5, is DARVTQTPRHKVTEMGQEVTMRCQPILGHNTVFWYRQTMMQGLELLAYFRNRAPLDDSGMPKDRFSAEMPDATLATLKIQPSEPRDSAVYFCASGPAMGQGRETQYFGPGTRLLVL.

Comments on this clonotype: Compared with germline, one end of the junction differs, possibly owing to a read error. The chain is built from TRBV7-7 and TRBJ2-7; D is perhaps TRBD2 (6 bases). This CDR3 spans 13 amino acids. In germline, CDR1 is SSHAT, CDR2 FNYEAQ (reference sequence). As DNA, the CDR3 is TGTGCTAGCAGCTTTTCCTCCGGGAGCGAGCAGTACTTC. Protein: CASSFSSGSEQYF.

This clonotype was observed a few times. A much larger clone differs from this one at a single base, so this may be a read error. The rearrangement uses TRBV12-3 or TRBV12-4 and TRBJ1-4, with 8 bases lining up with TRBD1. The CDR3 spans 14 residues. CDR3 DNA: TGTGCCGGCAGAGCAGGGGGCCCCAATGAAAAACTGTTTTTT. Residues: CAGRAGGPNEKLFF.

This clonotype was recorded at least ten times. J is TRBJ2-2 and V is TRBV10-3; D might be TRBD1 or TRBD2, each matching 6 bases. V shed 6 bases and J shed 0 bases, with 8 bases lying between them. From germline, CDR1 is ENHRY and CDR2 SYGVKD. This CDR3 is built from 14 residues. For the CDR3, the DNA is TGTGCCATCAGGGAGGGGGCGAACACCGGGGAGCTGTTTTTT. Translated, it gives CAIREGANTGELFF.

This clonotype was detected many times. The rearrangement links TRBV13 to TRBJ2-2; perhaps TRBD1 as D (6 bases). Deletions cut 8 bases from V and 6 bases from J, with 22 bases between. This CDR3 has 16 amino acids. Germline V gene sequence: CDR1 PRHDT, CDR2 FYEKMQ (reference sequence). CDR3 residues: CASRGSARDTAGELFF. The CDR3 DNA reads TGTGCCAGCCGGGGATCAGCTCGGGACACGGCCGGGGAGCTGTTTTTT. Full variable domain (rest looked up from reference TRBV13 and TRBJ2-2): AAGVIQSPRHLIKEKRETATLKCYPIPRHDTVYWYQQGPGQDPQFLISFYEKMQSDKGSIPDRFSAQQFSDYHSELNMSSLELGDSALYFCASRGSARDTAGELFFGEGSRLTVL.

At least ten counts were recorded for this clonotype. The chain combines TRBV18 with TRBJ1-2; 8 nucleotides line up with TRBD1. Germline V gives CDR1 KGHSH, CDR2 LQKENI. J was trimmed by 6 bases and V by 3 bases; bases with no gene match: 12. The CDR3 spans 16 residues. The CDR3 protein is CASSPFQTGALDGYTF. In nucleotides, the CDR3 is TGTGCCAGCTCACCTTTTCAGACAGGGGCCTTGGATGGCTACACCTTC. Supplemented by reference TRBV18 and TRBJ1-2, the full variable domain reads NAGVMQNPRHLVRRRGQEARLRCSPMKGHSHVYWYRQLPEEGLKFMVYLQKENIIDESGMPKERFSAEFPKEGPSILRIQQVVRGDSAAYFCASSPFQTGALDGYTFGSGTRLTVV.

This clonotype occurred many times. The chain carries TRBV24-1 and TRBJ2-2; tentative D call: TRBD2 (6 bases). The CDR3 runs 16 residues. CDR1 KGHDR and CDR2 SFDVKD come from the germline V gene. The germline V and J ends were trimmed by 3 bases and 4 bases, with 14 bases remaining between them. CDR3 sequence: CATSDPTRTVTGELFF. CDR3 in DNA: TGTGCCACCAGTGATCCGACTAGGACGGTCACCGGGGAGCTGTTTTTT.

A remark on this clonotype: This sequence may be a read error, since a much larger clone differs from it by one base. The conserved final phenylalanine or tryptophan is absent from the CDR3, which likely points to a read error. The CDR3 bases are TGTGCCAGCATCGAGGGGGCCTACGAGCAGTACCTC. This sequence encodes CASIEGAYEQYL. The chain recombines TRBV2 with TRBJ2-7; D might be TRBD1 (6 bases). The ends were cut back, 7 bases at V and 2 bases at J, with 9 bases in the middle. Germline V CDR1 and CDR2: SNHLY, FYNNEI. This CDR3 has 12 amino acids.

This clonotype was observed at least ten times. V and J are TRBV11-2 and TRBJ2-7; D is unresolved. The V and J ends lost 0 bases and 3 bases respectively, with 6 bases between them. The CDR3 runs 13 residues. The germline V gene encodes CDR1 SGHAT and CDR2 FQNNGV. CDR3 loop: CASSLDPRYEQYF. CDR3 DNA: TGTGCCAGCAGCTTAGATCCCCGCTACGAGCAGTACTTC. The full variable domain, in which reference TRBV11-2 and TRBJ2-7 provide the parts outside the CDR3, is EAGVAQSPRYKIIEKRQSVAFWCNPISGHATLYWYQQILGQGPKLLIQFQNNGVVDDSQLPKDRFSAERLKGVDSTLKIQPAKLEDSAVYLCASSLDPRYEQYFGPGTRLTVT.

This chain uses TRBV5-4 with TRBJ1-6, with 10 bases that match TRBD1. Germline CDR1 SGHNT, CDR2 YYREEE (reference sequence). V was pared by 9 bases and J by 8 bases, with 5 bases of the junction left unmatched. The CDR3 is 13 residues long. CDR3 in amino acids: CATSGTGDSPLHF. The CDR3 bases are TGTGCCACCTCCGGGACAGGGGATTCACCCCTCCACTTT.

This clonotype was found a few times. The CDR3 DNA is TGCGCCAGCAGCCCAGTTGGATTGAACACTGAAGCTTTCTTT. As protein: CASSPVGLNTEAFF. J is TRBJ1-1 and V is TRBV5-1, with D unresolved. The CDR3 length is 14 residues. From germline, CDR1 is SGHRS and CDR2 YFSETQ. Trimming cost V 4 bases and J 0 bases, with 10 bases left between them.

With regard to this clonotype: Compared with germline, one end of the junction differs, possibly owing to a read error. This chain joins TRBV5-1 and TRBJ1-3; D uncertain. CDR1 is SGHRS, CDR2 YFSETQ, per germline. This CDR3 contains 15 residues. Written as DNA, the CDR3 is TGCGCCAGCAGCTTTTCCCGAACCTCTGGAAATACCATATATTTT. Protein: CASSFSRTSGNTIYF.

This clonotype was seen at least ten times. The V call is TRBV3-1, the J call TRBJ1-1; a possible D gene is TRBD1 (6 bases). The CDR3 consists of 13 residues. The germline V gene has CDR1 LGHDT and CDR2 YNNKEL (reference sequence). The V and J ends lost 5 bases and 12 bases respectively, with 19 bases between them. CDR3 sequence: CASSVNRQGRTFF. CDR3 nucleotide sequence: TGTGCCAGCAGCGTAAACAGGCAGGGGCGGACTTTCTTT.

This clonotype was counted many times. This sequence joins TRBV9 and TRBJ1-3, with D perhaps matching TRBD1 (6 bases). This CDR3 is built from 15 residues. Germline V CDR1 and CDR2: SGDLS, YYNGEE. Trimming cost V 3 bases and J 4 bases, with 14 bases left between them. The CDR3 sequence is CASSAQGRLGNTIYF. The CDR3 nucleotides are TGTGCCAGCAGCGCACAGGGCCGGTTGGGAAACACCATATATTTT.

This clonotype has a count of ten or more. The J gene is TRBJ2-7, the V gene TRBV2, with 9 bases fitting TRBD1. CDR1 is SNHLY and CDR2 is FYNNEI in the germline V gene. J gave up 4 bases and V 6 bases, and 7 bases lay outside the gene matches. There are 14 residues in the CDR3. As DNA, the CDR3 is TGTGCCAGCAGAAAACAGGGGGCGGGTTACGAGCAGTACTTC. Amino acids: CASRKQGAGYEQYF.

The chain joins TRBV5-4 to TRBJ1-1; D call uncertain. This CDR3 comprises 11 residues. Germline lookup yields CDR1 SGHNT and CDR2 YYREEE (reference sequence). V shed 3 bases and J shed 11 bases, with 11 bases lying between them. The CDR3 sequence is CASSSGLLAFF. The DNA of the CDR3 is TGTGCCAGCAGCTCTGGACTATTGGCTTTCTTT.

This clonotype occurred many times. This chain links TRBV6-1 with TRBJ2-4; 8 bases match TRBD1. The CDR3 is made up of 16 amino acids. The J segment lost 1 base and the V segment lost 2 bases, leaving 4 bases of the junction unmatched. Germline values: CDR1 MNHNS, CDR2 SASEGT. The CDR3 DNA sequence: TGTGCCAGCAGTGAACTACAGGGGGGTGCCAAAAACATTCAGTACTTC. Residues: CASSELQGGAKNIQYF.